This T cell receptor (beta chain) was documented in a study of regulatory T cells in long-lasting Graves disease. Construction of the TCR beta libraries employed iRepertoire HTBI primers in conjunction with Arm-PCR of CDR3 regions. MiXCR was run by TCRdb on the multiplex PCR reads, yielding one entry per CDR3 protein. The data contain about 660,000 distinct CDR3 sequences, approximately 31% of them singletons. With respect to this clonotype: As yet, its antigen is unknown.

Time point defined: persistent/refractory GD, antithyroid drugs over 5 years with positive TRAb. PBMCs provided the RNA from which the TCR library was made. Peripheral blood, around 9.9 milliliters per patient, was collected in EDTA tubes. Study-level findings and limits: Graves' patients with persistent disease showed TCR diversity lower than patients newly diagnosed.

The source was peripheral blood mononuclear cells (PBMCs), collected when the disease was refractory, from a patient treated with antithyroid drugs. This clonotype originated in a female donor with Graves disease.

Here the CDR3 reads CAWSIRETQYF. CDR3 sequence (DNA): TGTGCCTGGAGTATACGCGAGACCCAGTACTTC. This chain connects TRBV30 to TRBJ2-5; no definite D call. CDR3 size: 11 residues. Germline V gene lookup returns CDR1 GTSNPN and CDR2 SVGIG (reference sequence). V gave up 2 bases and J gave up 5 bases, with 6 bases separating them.